This T cell receptor beta chain was captured by sequencing in a study of T cells in Graves' hyperthyroidism and ophthalmopathy. TCR beta CDR3 region amplification was performed from RNA transcripts. During a first-round RT-PCR of the TCR CDR3, the HTBI primer set was used. TCRdb used MiXCR to reprocess the multiplex PCR reads, holding one entry per CDR3 protein. In the table there are over 400,000 distinct CDR3 sequences, roughly 14% of which are singletons. A remark on this clonotype: Its antigen remains unidentified.

The study's findings and limits: Most expanded thyroid clonotypes above 0.001 also appeared in blood.

For ophthalmopathy patients, the Clinical Activity Score was at least 3 and the NOSPECS grade at least 4; duration was under 3 months. A roughly 9.3 ml volume of fresh peripheral blood provided the PBMCs. The V end was cut by 5 bases, the J end by 2 bases, with 7 bases between. Germline lookup yields CDR1 SQVTM and CDR2 ANQGSEA. The CDR3 is 12 amino acids. The sequence came from a man younger than 35 with Graves' ophthalmopathy. Sequences were obtained from blood. The chain carries TRBV29-1 and TRBJ2-1; D gene ambiguous. The CDR3 here is CSVKFAYNEQFF. The CDR3 DNA sequence: TGCAGCGTTAAGTTCGCCTACAATGAGCAGTTCTTC.